This T cell receptor beta chain came from a study of cytomegalovirus exposure and HLA in healthy donors. Study-wide findings and caveats: Whilst most TCR sequences proved rare, a subset of public TCRs occurred across many donors.

Primers included in the PCR were 60 Vbeta and 13 Jbeta primers. The data were produced by immunoSEQ multiplex PCR, yet TCRdb's version contains in-frame clones alone and is incomplete. The repertoire holds roughly 120,000 clones, with more than 70% as singletons. This clone was found a few times. Antigen: not known. Germline assignment: CDR1 SGHDN and CDR2 FVKESK. This CDR3 contains 15 residues. V lost 2 bases and J lost 3, with 14 bases in between. The chain couples TRBV14 to TRBJ2-7, with TRBD1 as a possible D gene (6 bases). The receptor was isolated from a human donor in good health. The source material was PBMCs. The CDR3 region is CASSQHRQDNYEQYF. The CDR3 nucleotides are TGTGCCAGCAGCCAACATCGACAGGATAACTACGAGCAGTACTTC. Drawing the rest from reference TRBV14 and TRBJ2-7, the complete variable domain is EAGVTQFPSHSVIEKGQTVTLRCDPISGHDNLYWYRRVMGKEIKFLLHFVKESKQDESGMPNNRFLAERTGGTYSTLKVQPAELEDSGVYFCASSQHRQDNYEQYFGPGTRLTVT.